One and the same sample provided the 13 T cell receptor beta chains below, sequenced in a study of T cell clonality in common variable immunodeficiency. Whole-study results and caveats: Reportedly, TCR beta sequences from common variable immunodeficiency showed fewer deletions and N-nucleotide insertions.

Libraries were prepared by immunoSEQ multiplex PCR; TCRdb keeps only in-frame clonotypes and omits some of them. The data show approximately 24,000 clones, none appearing only once, with roughly 9.6% held by the ten largest. No antigen has been assigned to these receptors. The sequenced sample consisted of peripheral blood mononuclear cells. The receptors shown here come from a human donor with common variable immunodeficiency.

This clone occurred a few times. The observed sequence ends 3 residues before the CDR3 terminus, with the missing tail filled in from the germline J gene. This chain joins TRBV2 and TRBJ2-3, with TRBD2 matching over 12 bases. Germline assignment: CDR1 SNHLY and CDR2 FYNNEI. V trimming: 7 bases; J trimming: 6 bases; junction bases outside the gene matches: 8. The CDR3 sequence is 15 residues long. The CDR3 bases that were read are TGTGCCAGCACCCCCCGGACTAGCGGGGCGGATACG. It specifies CASTPRTSGADT. The full CDR3 protein is CASTPRTSGADTQYF.

About this clone: The sequence runs out 3 residues before the end of the CDR3; the remainder is reconstructed from the germline J gene. The rearrangement joins TRBV30 to TRBJ1-3; D possibly corresponds to TRBD1 (5 bases). The V gene's germline CDR1 is GTSNPN and CDR2 SVGIG (reference sequence). The CDR3 extends over 14 amino acids. Trimming stripped 8 bases from V and 0 bases from J, with 14 bases between. Partial CDR3 DNA: TGTGCCCTCGGTTCAGGGCCCTCTGGAAACACC. Translation: CALGSGPSGNT. The CDR3, in full, reads CALGSGPSGNTIYF.

This clone has only a few counts. The observed sequence ends 3 residues before the CDR3 terminus, with the missing tail filled in from the germline J gene. The chain has TRBV19 and TRBJ1-2, with D perhaps TRBD1 (6 bases). The germline V gene has CDR1 LNHDA and CDR2 SQIVND (reference sequence). The CDR3 spans 11 residues. V was shortened by 7 bases and J by 5 bases, with 8 bases between the two germline ends. CDR3 bases read: TGTGCCAGTACCACAGGGTATGGC. Translated: CASTTGYG. The entire CDR3 protein reads CASTTGYGYTF.

This clone was picked up many times. Read sequence stops 3 residues before the CDR3 end, and the germline J gene provides the missing end. The chain carries TRBV5-1 and TRBJ1-1, with 7 bases that match TRBD1. Germline CDR1 SGHRS, CDR2 YFSETQ. Trimming cost V 4 bases and J 5 bases; bases outside gene matches: 5. This CDR3 comprises 13 residues. The CDR3 region is CASSRGGQTEAFF. The DNA read from the CDR3 is TGCGCCAGCAGCCGAGGGGGACAGACTGAA.

In its sample, this clone was seen many times. Read sequence stops 3 residues before the CDR3 end, and the germline J gene provides the missing end. This chain links TRBV15 with TRBJ1-1; TRBD1 matches 7 bases. This CDR3 is 14 amino acids long. The V and J ends lost 2 bases and 3 bases, in that order; junction bases with no gene match: 3. CDR1 and CDR2 from the germline V gene are LNHNV and YYDKDF (reference sequence). The CDR3 reads CATSRLQGYTEAFF. The CDR3 DNA, read in part, is TGTGCCACCAGCAGACTACAGGGGTACACTGAA.

This clone was seen only a few times. The read terminates 3 residues before the CDR3 end, so the remaining end is supplied by the germline J gene. The chain couples TRBV19 to TRBJ1-2; TRBD1 aligns across 10 bases. Germline CDR1 and CDR2: LNHDA and SQIVND (reference sequence). There are 16 residues in the CDR3. After removal of 5 bases from V and 3 bases from J, the junction contained 9 bases not matched to a gene. The CDR3 DNA, read in part, is TGTGCCAGTAGTCCAGGGGGGACAGGGGACTACTATGGC. This sequence encodes CASSPGGTGDYYG. The complete CDR3 sequence is CASSPGGTGDYYGYTF.

This clone was detected a few times. The read terminates 3 residues before the CDR3 end, so the remaining end is supplied by the germline J gene. The chain recombines TRBV7-2 with TRBJ1-4; weak D call: TRBD1 (6 bases). V was clipped by 1 base and J by 3 bases, with 9 bases between them. The germline V gene encodes CDR1 SGHTA and CDR2 FQGNSA. There are 15 residues in the CDR3. Incomplete CDR3 DNA: TGTGCCAGCAGCTTAGGAGGACAGCCTAATGAAAAA. Amino acid sequence: CASSLGGQPNEK. The full CDR3 sequence reads CASSLGGQPNEKLFF.

This clone has more than one count but fewer than ten. The CDR3 extends 3 residues past the end of the read, so its final part is completed from the germline J gene. V usage is TRBV29-1 and J usage is TRBJ2-7; 10 bases map to TRBD2. Looked up from germline, CDR1 is SQVTM and CDR2 is ANQGSEA. The CDR3 length is 13 residues. After removal of 8 bases from V and 5 bases from J, the junction contained 9 bases not matched to a gene. The sequenced CDR3 bases are TGCAGCACGCTCCTAGCGGGAGCCCACGAG. Translation: CSTLLAGAHE. The full CDR3 is CSTLLAGAHEQYF.

This clone appeared a few times. Read data end 3 residues before the CDR3 end; the end is taken from the germline J gene. Within the sample, other DNA sequences also encode this same CDR3. The chain links TRBV6-1 to TRBJ2-7, with TRBD2 matching 8 bases. V was clipped by 4 bases and J by 4 bases; unmatched bases: 9. This CDR3 region has 15 residues. The V gene's germline CDR1 is MNHNS and CDR2 SASEGT. The CDR3 protein is CASSAGTSGSYEQYF. CDR3 DNA (partial): TGTGCCAGCAGTGCCGGGACGAGCGGGAGTTACGAG.

This clone was picked up a small number of times. The CDR3 end falls 3 residues outside the read, so it is completed with the germline J gene. The chain is built from TRBV30 and TRBJ1-6; a possible D gene is TRBD1 (5 bases). This CDR3 contains 16 residues. Trimming shortened V by 3 bases and J by 0 bases, and 12 bases separated the two germline ends. CDR1 and CDR2 from the germline V gene are GTSNPN and SVGIG (reference sequence). The CDR3 bases that were read are TGTGCCTGGAGCAGGGCGGGGAGCTCCTATAATTCACCC. This codes for CAWSRAGSSYNSP. The entire CDR3 protein is CAWSRAGSSYNSPLHF.

Comment on this clone: The read ends 3 residues shy of where the CDR3 ends; the end is completed using the germline J gene. V usage is TRBV11-1 and J usage is TRBJ1-1; D ambiguous. CDR1 is SGHAT, CDR2 FQDESV, per germline (reference sequence). V was trimmed by 5 bases and J by 5 bases, leaving 12 bases between them. This CDR3 spans 13 amino acids. CDR3 residues: CASSRVRYTEAFF. The covered CDR3 bases are TGTGCCAGCAGCCGGGTCCGATATACTGAA.

This clone was seen a handful of times. Coverage ceases 3 residues before the CDR3 finishes, and the germline J gene fills in the end. J is TRBJ2-5 and V is TRBV6-1, with D possibly matching TRBD2 (6 bases). This CDR3 contains 15 residues. V was clipped by 4 bases and J by 5 bases, with 17 bases between them. Germline loops: CDR1 MNHNS, CDR2 SASEGT. The sequenced part of the CDR3 DNA is TGTGCCAGCAGTGGCGGGACTCTCCCGGGGGAGACC. It encodes CASSGGTLPGET. The entire CDR3 reads CASSGGTLPGETQYF.

This clone was seen a handful of times. Coverage ceases 3 residues before the CDR3 finishes, and the germline J gene fills in the end. The V and J genes are TRBV2 and TRBJ1-5; D call uncertain. With 3 bases removed from V and 2 bases from J, the gap between germline ends came to 11 bases. There are 15 residues in the CDR3. CDR1 and CDR2 from the germline V gene are SNHLY and FYNNEI. The CDR3 protein is CASSDRDGGNQPQHF. The DNA read from the CDR3 is TGTGCCAGCAGTGATCGCGACGGGGGCAATCAGCCC.